The present T cell receptor (beta chain) was sequenced within a study of T cells in women clearing cervical HPV infection. The wider study: Case blood was drawn when the lesion was first found; control blood after infection became undetectable.

Remarks on this clone: Its cognate antigen is unknown. Read coverage stops 3 residues before the CDR3 terminus; the germline J gene supplies the remainder.

General observations from the study: Each sample's T-cell count was unknown, possibly confounding richness. CIN3+ cases had significantly higher TCR richness than controls; evenness did not differ.

Germline CDR1 reads MNHEY; CDR2 reads SVGEGT. The CDR3 contains 11 residues. Libraries were prepared by immunoSEQ multiplex PCR; TCRdb keeps only in-frame clonotypes and omits some of them. The table for this sample gives some 9,800 clones. This sequence originates from a woman aged 18 to 69 with a cervical HPV16 infection that either progressed to CIN3+ or cleared (not recorded which). The sequenced material came from blood buffy coat. V is TRBV6-2 or TRBV6-3 and J is TRBJ1-1; 8 positions agree with TRBD1. The sequenced part of the CDR3 DNA is TGTGCCAGCAGATTTGGACAGGGA. Amino acids: CASRFGQG. The CDR3 as a whole reads CASRFGQGAFF.